This TCR beta chain appears in the sequencing data of a study of cytomegalovirus exposure and HLA in healthy donors. Assay: immunoSEQ multiplex PCR; the TCRdb copy retains only in-frame clones and omits some. The data contain more than 45,000 clones, about 88% of them singletons. Germline values: CDR1 SGHNT, CDR2 YYREEE (reference sequence). V lost 4 bases to trimming and J lost 4 bases; unmatched junction nucleotides: 4. The CDR3 length is 13 residues. This clone counts as medium-sized. The antigen is not known. Findings and caveats of the study: Within the 120 or so validation repertoires, first-cohort TCR clusters tended to co-occur, according to a later analysis. Most TCR sequences were seen very rarely across donors, but some public TCRs occurred in many.

The specimen was PBMCs. The clonotype comes from a young woman in good health and CMV-seronegative. The V gene is TRBV5-4, the J gene TRBJ1-1, with 7 bases lining up with TRBD1. The CDR3 DNA reads TGTGCCAGCAGCGGGGACAGTCCCACTGAAGCTTTCTTT. It specifies CASSGDSPTEAFF.